The 15 T cell receptor beta chains below come from one sample, sequenced in a study of T cells after posttransplantation cyclophosphamide. The assay was immunoSEQ multiplex PCR, and TCRdb's table has in-frame clones only and misses some. The sample shows about 15,000 clones, 94% of them seen only once. The naive gate required viable CD3+CD4+ or CD3+CD8+ cells with CCR7+CD45RA+CD45RO-CD95-CD27+CD28+ phenotype. The sequencing sample was made of naive CD4+ T cells sorted from blood. The receptors derive from a woman aged 50 to 60 in good health and a related stem cell transplant donor.

This chain connects TRBV9 to TRBJ1-1; the match to TRBD1 covers 9 bases. The germline CDR1 and CDR2 sequences are SGDLS and YYNGEE. J was trimmed by 3 bases and V by 0 bases; bases with no gene match: 0. CDR3 length: 14 residues. The CDR3 DNA is TGTGCCAGCAGCGTAGGACAGGGGGACACTGAAGCTTTCTTT. Encoded protein: CASSVGQGDTEAFF. The full variable domain, with the rest looked up from reference TRBV9 and TRBJ1-1, is DSGVTQTPKHLITATGQRVTLRCSPRSGDLSVYWYQQSLDQGLQFLIQYYNGEERAKGNILERFSAQQFPDLHSELNLSSLELGDSALYFCASSVGQGDTEAFFGQGTRLTVV.

The chain employs TRBV18 and TRBJ2-3; 9 bases are a match to TRBD1. CDR3 size: 17 residues. The J segment lost 0 bases and the V segment lost 2 bases, leaving 6 bases of the junction unmatched. CDR1 is KGHSH, CDR2 LQKENI, per germline. CDR3 coding DNA: TGTGCCAGCTCACCAATACAGGGGGCGTACAGCACAGATACGCAGTATTTT. It is translated as CASSPIQGAYSTDTQYF.

The rearrangement joins TRBV18 to TRBJ2-1; perhaps TRBD2 as D (6 bases). V was trimmed by 2 bases and J by 7 bases, leaving 15 bases between them. The CDR3 is made up of 15 amino acids. Germline V lookup: CDR1 KGHSH, CDR2 LQKENI. CDR3 DNA sequence: TGTGCCAGCTCACCAGGCCCGGGAGTGAGGAATGAGCAGTTCTTC. Its translation is CASSPGPGVRNEQFF.

The chain is built from TRBV7-2 and TRBJ2-7, with TRBD2 identical over 9 bases. CDR1 and CDR2 (germline): SGHTA, FQGNSA. Trimming at V came to 6 bases and at J to 4 bases, leaving 10 bases not matched to a gene. The CDR3 is made up of 15 amino acids. The CDR3 region has the DNA TGTGCCAGCAGTCCTATAGCGGGAGTGGTTTACGAGCAGTACTTC. Its protein is CASSPIAGVVYEQYF.

This rearrangement joins TRBV11-2 to TRBJ2-7; D uncertain. The CDR3 is made up of 15 amino acids. V was shortened by 0 bases and J by 2 bases, with 11 bases between the two germline ends. Germline values: CDR1 SGHAT, CDR2 FQNNGV. DNA for the CDR3: TGTGCCAGCAGCTTAGATCTGGGCGAGACCTACGAGCAGTACTTC. It translates to CASSLDLGETYEQYF.

J is TRBJ2-7 and V is TRBV7-2, with D unclear. Germline CDR1 is SGHTA and CDR2 is FQGNSA. The ends were cut back, 4 bases at V and 2 bases at J, with 9 bases in the middle. The CDR3 has 13 residues. CDR3 in amino acids: CASSSRVTYEQYF. The CDR3 DNA reads as TGTGCCAGCAGCTCAAGAGTTACCTACGAGCAGTACTTC.

This clone was picked up one time. This chain connects TRBV11-3 to TRBJ1-1, with D unresolved. The germline V gene encodes CDR1 SGHNT and CDR2 YENEEA. This CDR3 spans 12 amino acids. Trimming removed 1 base at V and 11 bases at J, with 11 bases between. CDR3 protein: CASSLGTGPAFF. DNA for the CDR3: TGTGCCAGCAGCTTAGGGACTGGACCGGCTTTCTTT. Full variable domain (rest looked up from reference TRBV11-3 and TRBJ1-1): EAGVVQSPRYKIIEKKQPVAFWCNPISGHNTLYWYLQNLGQGPELLIRYENEEAVDDSQLPKDRFSAERLKGVDSTLKIQPAELGDSAVYLCASSLGTGPAFFGQGTRLTVV.

The V call is TRBV18, the J call TRBJ2-6; D is uncertain. There are 15 residues in the CDR3. Per the germline V gene, CDR1 is KGHSH and CDR2 is LQKENI. V was cut by 2 bases and J by 1 base, with 6 bases left in between. CDR3 DNA sequence: TGTGCCAGCTCACCAACGGGTTCTGGGGCCAACGTCCTGACTTTC. This gives the protein CASSPTGSGANVLTF. The full variable domain, its missing parts supplied by reference TRBV18 and TRBJ2-6, is NAGVMQNPRHLVRRRGQEARLRCSPMKGHSHVYWYRQLPEEGLKFMVYLQKENIIDESGMPKERFSAEFPKEGPSILRIQQVVRGDSAAYFCASSPTGSGANVLTFGAGSRLTVL.

The chain joins TRBV2 to TRBJ2-1; 14 bases map to TRBD2. Germline CDR1 SNHLY, CDR2 FYNNEI. The junction had 9 bases not matched to a gene; V was cut back by 6 bases and J by 5 bases. The CDR3 runs 17 residues. CDR3 loop: CASRGPGLAGDNNEQFF. The CDR3 nucleotides read TGTGCCAGCAGAGGTCCGGGACTAGCGGGAGATAACAATGAGCAGTTCTTC.

This chain's CDR3 is CASSLTTGTYGYTF. In DNA form, the CDR3 reads TGTGCCAGCAGCCTCACGACAGGGACCTATGGCTACACCTTC. This chain uses TRBV9 with TRBJ1-2; 7 bases match TRBD1. CDR1 SGDLS and CDR2 YYNGEE come from the germline V gene. CDR3 length equals 14 residues. Trimming removed 4 bases from V and 4 bases from J; junction bases left unmatched: 7.

This sequence joins TRBV11-2 and TRBJ1-3; TRBD1 is a possible D gene (5 bases). The V end lost 6 bases, the J end lost 0 bases, and 18 bases lay between the germline ends. CDR1 is SGHAT and CDR2 is FQNNGV in the germline V gene. The CDR3 length is 17 residues. CDR3 nucleotide sequence: TGTGCCAGCAGGCGGCTGCGGACAAGAGACTCTGGAAACACCATATATTTT. It is translated as CASRRLRTRDSGNTIYF.

This clone has only one observation. This chain connects TRBV28 to TRBJ1-1; D might be TRBD1 (5 bases). Trimming took 7 bases from V and 2 from J, leaving 11 bases between them. The germline V gene has CDR1 MDHEN and CDR2 SYDVKM. This CDR3 spans 13 amino acids. The CDR3 protein is CASITQVNTEAFF. CDR3 sequence (DNA): TGTGCCAGCATCACACAGGTAAACACTGAAGCTTTCTTT.

The rearrangement uses TRBV20-1 and TRBJ2-1, with D perhaps TRBD2 (5 bases). Deletions cut 8 bases from V and 6 bases from J, with 8 bases between. The germline CDR1 and CDR2 sequences are DFQATT and SNEGSKA (reference sequence). The CDR3 is 10 amino acids. The CDR3 nucleotides are TGCAGTCCTGCGGGCAATGAGCAGTTCTTC. Translated: CSPAGNEQFF.

The V and J genes are TRBV18 and TRBJ1-1; 8 nucleotides match TRBD1. The germline V gene has CDR1 KGHSH and CDR2 LQKENI. Losses at the gene ends were 2 bases for V and 3 bases for J; bases not matched to a gene: 11. The CDR3 runs to 17 residues. CDR3 in amino acids: CASSPSLDRGWDTEAFF. The CDR3 DNA is TGTGCCAGCTCACCATCCTTAGACAGGGGTTGGGACACTGAAGCTTTCTTT. The complete variable domain, with remaining parts taken from reference TRBV18 and TRBJ1-1, reads NAGVMQNPRHLVRRRGQEARLRCSPMKGHSHVYWYRQLPEEGLKFMVYLQKENIIDESGMPKERFSAEFPKEGPSILRIQQVVRGDSAAYFCASSPSLDRGWDTEAFFGQGTRLTVV.

The V gene is TRBV6-6, the J gene TRBJ2-7, with 7 bases that match TRBD2. Germline V CDR1 and CDR2: MNHNY, SVGAGI (reference sequence). V gave up 4 bases and J gave up 1 base; unmatched junction bases: 10. The CDR3 has 16 residues. The CDR3 DNA sequence: TGTGCCAGCAGTTCTTCCCTTAGCGGGCATTCCTACGAGCAGTACTTC. This encodes CASSSSLSGHSYEQYF.